The clone carrying this T cell receptor beta chain was counted ten times or more. Its target is not known. Described time point: longitudinal time-point 2. This specimen belongs to a study of neurological immune-mediated disorders. Study-level findings and limits: There was no clinical or MRI feature that was associated with the multiple sclerosis repertoire cluster.

5'RACE generated cDNA with 10-nucleotide random UMIs. One entry per CDR3 protein results from TCRdb running MiXCR on the 5' RACE reads. The table has over 75,000 distinct CDR3 sequences, 5.5% to 6.5% seen once. V gave up 6 bases and J gave up 6 bases, with 12 bases separating them. CDR1 is DFQATT and CDR2 is SNEGSKA in the germline V gene (reference sequence). The CDR3 sequence is 11 residues long. This clonotype was sampled from a woman aged 60 to 75 with multiple sclerosis. Source material: PBMCs. The chain couples TRBV20-1 to TRBJ2-7; a possible D gene is TRBD1 (6 bases). As DNA, the CDR3 is TGCAGTGCCTCCGGACAGTCCGAGCAGTACTTC. The encoded protein is CSASGQSEQYF.